The clone carrying this TCR beta chain was recorded a few times. Its specificity is not known. This entry comes from a study of identical twins. Study observations and caveats: These conclusions were based on statistical analysis (cross-sectional, not following the same donors).

Each CDR3 protein is one row after TCRdb ran MiXCR on the 5' RACE reads. The table shows about 530,000 distinct CDR3 sequences, with roughly 15% occurring only once. This CDR3 is built from 15 residues. Germline CDR1 SGHRS, CDR2 YFSETQ. The J segment lost 8 bases and the V segment lost 4 bases, leaving 7 bases of the junction unmatched. This sample also appeared in a second study, on yellow fever vaccine responses in identical twins.

This sequence joins TRBV5-1 and TRBJ2-1, with TRBD2 matching 12 bases. The receptor was isolated from a young woman in good health. The specimen was CD4+ T cells sorted from blood. CDR3 nucleotide sequence: TGCGCCAGCAGCCCTAGCGGGAGGGCCCCGCATGAGCAGTTCTTC. Translated: CASSPSGRAPHEQFF.